This is a list of T cell receptor beta chains from one sample in a study of breast tumors, draining lymph nodes, adjacent tissues. MiXCR, run by TCRdb on the multiplex PCR reads, gives a single entry per CDR3 protein. The sample lists just under 65,000 distinct CDR3 sequences, approximately 62% seen once, with around 19% in the top ten. Specimen: breast tumor tissue. Receptor source: a female donor with breast cancer. Some clones in this sample may be carry-over from other donors' samples. Each CDR3 is given with its conserved first and last residue. The D gene is left open where the match is weak. For some rows the clone size is stated as once, few or many, or as a class when expanded; others skip it.

>TRBV4-1|-|-|TRBJ2-1
CASSQVPLSFPMYNEQFF
TGCGCCAGCAGCCAAGTTCCGCTGTCCTTCCCGATGTACAATGAGCAGTTCTTC
>TRBV9|-|-|TRBJ1-5
CASSVGTAEGPQHF
TGTGCCAGCAGCGTAGGCACAGCCGAGGGACCCCAGCATTTT
>TRBV27|many|-|TRBJ2-3
CASSLPSGDTQYF
TGTGCCAGCAGTTTACCCTCCGGTGATACGCAGTATTTT
>TRBV11-2|-|-|TRBJ1-1
CASSPLNTEAFF
TGTGCCAGCAGCCCGCTGAACACTGAAGCTTTCTTT
>TRBV10-3|few|TRBD1|TRBJ1-1
CAISENRGNTEAFF
TGTGCCATCAGTGAGAACAGGGGGAACACTGAAGCTTTCTTT
>TRBV12-5|-|TRBD1|TRBJ2-2
CASGLTGGTGELFF
TGTGCTAGTGGTTTGACAGGGGGCACCGGGGAGCTGTTTTTT
>TRBV12-3/TRBV12-4|-|TRBD1|TRBJ1-4
CASRIRQGWDEKLFF
TGTGCCAGCAGAATCAGACAGGGGTGGGACGAAAAACTGTTTTTT
>TRBV15|few|TRBD2|TRBJ2-2
CATSSGAVAGGNTGELFF
TGTGCCACCAGCAGCGGAGCCGTAGCGGGAGGAAACACCGGGGAGCTGTTTTTT
>TRBV6-1|many|-|TRBJ1-2
CASSQGLGGYGYTF
TGTGCCAGCAGTCAGGGGCTCGGCGGGTATGGCTACACCTTC
>TRBV30|-|TRBD1|TRBJ1-5
CAWSKGQSFGPQHF
TGTGCCTGGAGTAAGGGACAGAGCTTTGGGCCCCAGCATTTT
>TRBV2|-|TRBD1|TRBJ2-7
CASSATGTGYLEQYF
TGTGCCAGCAGTGCCACCGGGACAGGGTATCTCGAGCAGTACTTC
>TRBV6-1|-|-|TRBJ2-7
CASSHPRFYEQYF
TGTGCCAGCAGTCACCCGCGTTTCTACGAGCAGTACTTC
>TRBV11-2|-|TRBD2|TRBJ2-7
CASSRRTSSYEQYF
TGTGCCAGCAGTCGAAGGACTAGCTCGTACGAGCAGTACTTC
>TRBV4-1|-|-|TRBJ2-7
CASSQDSWGQLSEQYF
TGCGCCAGCAGCCAAGATAGTTGGGGCCAGCTTTCCGAGCAGTACTTC
>TRBV19|-|TRBD1|TRBJ1-6
CASSSPGGKEKPLHF
TGTGCCAGTAGTAGCCCAGGGGGCAAGGAAAAACCCCTCCACTTT
>TRBV5-1|-|-|TRBJ1-1
CASSLGQGYTEAFF
TGCGCCAGCAGCTTGGGGCAGGGATACACTGAAGCTTTCTTT
>TRBV10-3|many|-|TRBJ1-5
CAISDTENQPQHF
TGTGCCATCAGTGATACGGAAAATCAGCCCCAGCATTTT
>TRBV19|many|TRBD2|TRBJ2-1
CASSSLGGSNEQFF
TGTGCCAGTAGTTCGTTGGGAGGGAGTAATGAGCAGTTCTTC
>TRBV7-8|-|-|TRBJ1-1
CASSLAEGVGSEAFF
TGTGCCAGCAGCTTAGCGGAGGGGGTGGGGTCTGAAGCTTTCTTT
>TRBV24-1|-|-|TRBJ1-2
CATSDLTRYTF
TGTGCCACCAGTGACCTGACAAGATACACCTTC
>TRBV20-1|-|TRBD2|TRBJ2-3
CSALAGGLPDTQYF
TGCAGTGCTTTAGCGGGGGGGCTTCCAGATACGCAGTATTTT
>TRBV20-1|-|-|TRBJ2-7
CSARLWEQYF
TGCAGTGCTAGACTGTGGGAGCAGTACTTC
>TRBV7-2|-|-|TRBJ2-2
CASSFQGELFF
TGTGCCAGCAGCTTCCAAGGGGAGCTGTTTTTT
>TRBV20-1|many|TRBD1|TRBJ1-5
CSARVTGVGQPQHF
TGCAGTGCTAGAGTGACAGGGGTTGGACAGCCCCAGCATTTT
>TRBV11-2|many|-|TRBJ2-5
CASSSAGALQETQYF
TGTGCCAGCAGCTCCGCAGGGGCCCTCCAAGAGACCCAGTACTTC
>TRBV20-1|-|TRBD1|TRBJ1-6
CSARERQGADSPLHF
TGCAGTGCTAGAGAGAGACAGGGGGCCGATTCACCCCTCCACTTT
>TRBV7-8|-|-|TRBJ2-2
CASSLVEELFF
TGTGCCAGCAGCTTAGTCGAGGAGCTGTTTTTT
>TRBV20-1|many|-|TRBJ2-3
CSASGTTDTQYF
TGCAGTGCTAGCGGGACAACAGATACGCAGTATTTT
>TRBV5-6|once|-|TRBJ1-5
CASSLVGNQPQHF
TGTGCCAGCAGCTTGGTGGGAAATCAGCCCCAGCATTTT
>TRBV7-9|-|-|TRBJ2-2
CASSFLAPEELFF
TGTGCCAGCAGCTTTTTGGCGCCAGAGGAGCTGTTTTTT
>TRBV18|many|TRBD1|TRBJ1-4
CASSPGTGEEKLFF
TGTGCCAGCTCACCTGGGACAGGGGAAGAGAAACTGTTTTTT
>TRBV4-1|many|TRBD2|TRBJ2-2
CASSHSGGATGELFF
TGCGCCAGCAGCCATAGCGGGGGGGCGACCGGGGAGCTGTTTTTT
>TRBV19|-|-|TRBJ1-6
CASSMGGDSPLHF
TGTGCCAGTAGTATGGGGGGGGACTCACCCCTCCACTTT
>TRBV5-6|-|TRBD1|TRBJ1-2
CASSPPGQGASNGYTF
TGTGCCAGCAGCCCTCCCGGACAGGGGGCATCAAATGGCTACACCTTC
>TRBV18|-|TRBD1|TRBJ2-2
CASSPPGQGGETGELFF
TGTGCCAGCTCACCACCCGGACAGGGAGGAGAGACCGGGGAGCTGTTTTTT
>TRBV11-2|-|TRBD1|TRBJ1-5
CASSSQGARGQPQHF
TGTGCCAGCAGCTCACAGGGGGCGCGTGGTCAGCCCCAGCATTTT
>TRBV7-9|-|TRBD2|TRBJ2-7
CASSPTSGFTGELYF
TGTGCCAGCAGCCCGACTAGCGGGTTCACCGGGGAGCTGTACTTC
>TRBV6-5|-|-|TRBJ1-2
CASRPQGATPNYGYTF
TGTGCCAGCAGACCACAGGGAGCGACCCCTAACTATGGCTACACCTTC
>TRBV20-1|many|-|TRBJ1-5
CSARDLGDTQPQHF
TGCAGTGCTAGAGATCTCGGGGACACTCAGCCCCAGCATTTT
>TRBV7-9|-|-|TRBJ2-2
CASSLDQVGELFF
TGTGCCAGCAGCTTAGATCAGGTCGGGGAGCTGTTTTTT
>TRBV9|many|-|TRBJ2-3
CASSPRGGSKTDTQYF
TGTGCCAGCAGCCCCCGTGGAGGGAGCAAAACAGATACGCAGTATTTT
>TRBV5-8|-|TRBD2|TRBJ2-7
CASSQGLAADTGEQYF
TGTGCCAGCAGCCAGGGACTAGCGGCAGACACCGGGGAGCAGTACTTC